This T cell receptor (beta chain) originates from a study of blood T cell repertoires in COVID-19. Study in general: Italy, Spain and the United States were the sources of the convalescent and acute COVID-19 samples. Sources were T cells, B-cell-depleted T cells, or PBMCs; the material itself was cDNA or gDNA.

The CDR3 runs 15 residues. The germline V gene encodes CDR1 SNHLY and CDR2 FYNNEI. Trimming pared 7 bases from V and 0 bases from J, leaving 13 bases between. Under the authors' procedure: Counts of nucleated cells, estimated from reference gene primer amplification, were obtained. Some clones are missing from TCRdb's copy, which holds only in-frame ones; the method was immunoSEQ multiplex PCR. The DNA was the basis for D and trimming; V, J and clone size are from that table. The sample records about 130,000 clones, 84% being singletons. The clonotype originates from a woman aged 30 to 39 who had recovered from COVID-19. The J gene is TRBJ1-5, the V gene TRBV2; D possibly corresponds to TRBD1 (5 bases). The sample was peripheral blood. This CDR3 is CASTRTGGSNQPQHF. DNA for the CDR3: TGTGCCAGCACCCGAACCGGGGGTAGCAATCAGCCCCAGCATTTT.